This TCR beta chain was identified during a study of blood T cells in healthy people across ages. Background on the study: Template switching retrieved approximately one barcoded beta molecule for each two T cells.

A remark on this clonotype: One end of the junction fails to match germline, which may point to a read error.

Per sample, at least 5 micrograms of total RNA were extracted. Next came a second PCR, run for about 6 to 11 cycles, which used a sample-barcoded 5' primer along with a J-beta primer mix. TCRdb itself ran the 5' RACE reads through MiXCR, one entry per CDR3 protein. The sample includes over 1,500,000 distinct CDR3 sequences, approximately 39% of them seen just once. The CDR3 is made up of 16 amino acids. Sequenced sample: blood. The origin of this receptor is a human donor in good health. The chain couples TRBV12-3 or TRBV12-4 to TRBJ2-1; the D gene could be TRBD1 or TRBD2 (5 bases each). The CDR3 DNA reads TGTGCCGGCAGTTTAAGGGCAGGGAGCTCCTACAATGAGCAGTTCTTC. Protein sequence: CAGSLRAGSSYNEQFF.